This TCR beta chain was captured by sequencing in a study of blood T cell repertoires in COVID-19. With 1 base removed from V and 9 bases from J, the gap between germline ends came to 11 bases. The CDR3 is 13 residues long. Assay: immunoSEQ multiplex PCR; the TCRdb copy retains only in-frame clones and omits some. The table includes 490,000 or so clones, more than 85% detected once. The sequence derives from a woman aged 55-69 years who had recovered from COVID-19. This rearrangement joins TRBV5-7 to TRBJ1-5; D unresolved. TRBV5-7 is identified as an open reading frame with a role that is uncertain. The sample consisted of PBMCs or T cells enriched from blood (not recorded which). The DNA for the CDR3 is TGTGCCAGCAGCTTGACCGCGATCGGGCCCCAGCATTTT. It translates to CASSLTAIGPQHF.